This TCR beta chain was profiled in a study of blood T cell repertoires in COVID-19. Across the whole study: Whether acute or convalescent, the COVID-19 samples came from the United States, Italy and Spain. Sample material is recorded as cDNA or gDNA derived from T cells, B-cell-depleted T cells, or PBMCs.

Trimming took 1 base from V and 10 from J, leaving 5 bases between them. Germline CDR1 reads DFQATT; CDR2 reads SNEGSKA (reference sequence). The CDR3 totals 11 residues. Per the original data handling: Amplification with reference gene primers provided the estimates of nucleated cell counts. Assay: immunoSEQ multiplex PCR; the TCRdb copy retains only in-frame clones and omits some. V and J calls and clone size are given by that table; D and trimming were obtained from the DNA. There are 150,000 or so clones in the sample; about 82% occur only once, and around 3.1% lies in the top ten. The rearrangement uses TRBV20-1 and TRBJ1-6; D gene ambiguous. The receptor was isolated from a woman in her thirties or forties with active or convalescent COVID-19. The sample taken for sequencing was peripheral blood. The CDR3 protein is CSARVLSPLHF. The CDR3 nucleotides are TGCAGTGCTAGAGTACTCTCACCCCTCCACTTT.